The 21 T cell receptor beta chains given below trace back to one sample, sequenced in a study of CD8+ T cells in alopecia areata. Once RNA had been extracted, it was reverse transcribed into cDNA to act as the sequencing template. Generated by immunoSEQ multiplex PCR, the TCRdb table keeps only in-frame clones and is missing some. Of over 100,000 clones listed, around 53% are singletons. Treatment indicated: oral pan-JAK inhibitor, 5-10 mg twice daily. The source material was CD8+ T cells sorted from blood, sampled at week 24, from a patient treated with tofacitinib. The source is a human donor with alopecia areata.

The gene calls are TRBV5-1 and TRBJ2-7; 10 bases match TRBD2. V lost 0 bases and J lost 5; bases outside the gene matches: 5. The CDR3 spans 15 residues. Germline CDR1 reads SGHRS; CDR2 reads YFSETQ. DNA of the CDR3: TGCGCCAGCAGCTTGGGTAGCGGGGGGCGCGACGAGCAGTACTTC. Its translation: CASSLGSGGRDEQYF.

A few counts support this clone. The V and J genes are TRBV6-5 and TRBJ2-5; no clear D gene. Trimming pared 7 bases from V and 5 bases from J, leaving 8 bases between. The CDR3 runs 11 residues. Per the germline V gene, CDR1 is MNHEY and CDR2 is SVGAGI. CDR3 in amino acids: CASTFGETQYF. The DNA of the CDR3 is TGTGCCAGCACTTTCGGTGAGACCCAGTACTTC.

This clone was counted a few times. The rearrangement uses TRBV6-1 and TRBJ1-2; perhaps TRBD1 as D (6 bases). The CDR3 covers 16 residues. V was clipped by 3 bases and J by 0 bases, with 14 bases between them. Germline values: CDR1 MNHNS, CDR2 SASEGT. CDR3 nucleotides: TGTGCCAGCAGTGACTGGTGGACAGAGTCTAACTATGGCTACACCTTC. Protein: CASSDWWTESNYGYTF.

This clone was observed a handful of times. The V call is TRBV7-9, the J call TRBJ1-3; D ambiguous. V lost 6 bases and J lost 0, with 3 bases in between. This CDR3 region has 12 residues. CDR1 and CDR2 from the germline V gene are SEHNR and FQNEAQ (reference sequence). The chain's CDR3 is CASRYSGNTIYF. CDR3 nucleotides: TGTGCCAGCAGGTACTCTGGAAACACCATATATTTT.

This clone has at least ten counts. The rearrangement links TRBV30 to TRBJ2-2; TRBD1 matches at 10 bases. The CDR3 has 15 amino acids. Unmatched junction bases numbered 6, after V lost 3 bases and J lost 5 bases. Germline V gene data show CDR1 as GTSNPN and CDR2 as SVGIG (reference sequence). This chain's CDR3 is CAWSRTGGWTGELFF. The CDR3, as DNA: TGTGCCTGGAGCCGGACAGGGGGATGGACCGGGGAGCTGTTTTTT.

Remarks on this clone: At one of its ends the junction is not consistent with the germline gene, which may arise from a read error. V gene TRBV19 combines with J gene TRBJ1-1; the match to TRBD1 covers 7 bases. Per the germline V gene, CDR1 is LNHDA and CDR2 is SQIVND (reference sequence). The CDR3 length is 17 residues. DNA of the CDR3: TGTGCCAGTAGGATAGACAGGGAAGGTACCATGAACACTGAAGCTTTCTTT. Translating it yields CASRIDREGTMNTEAFF.

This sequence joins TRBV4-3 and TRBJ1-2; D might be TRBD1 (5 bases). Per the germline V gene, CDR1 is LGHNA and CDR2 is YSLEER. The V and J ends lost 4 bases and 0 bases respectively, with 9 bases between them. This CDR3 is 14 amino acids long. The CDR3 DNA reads TGCGCCAGCAGCCCCGGGGACGCTAACTATGGCTACACCTTC. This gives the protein CASSPGDANYGYTF.

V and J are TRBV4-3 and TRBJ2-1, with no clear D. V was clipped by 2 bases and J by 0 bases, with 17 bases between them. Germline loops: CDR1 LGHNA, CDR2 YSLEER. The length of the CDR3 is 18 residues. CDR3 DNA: TGCGCCAGCAGCCAAAGCTGGAGAGCGCACCTCTCCTACAATGAGCAGTTCTTC. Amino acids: CASSQSWRAHLSYNEQFF.

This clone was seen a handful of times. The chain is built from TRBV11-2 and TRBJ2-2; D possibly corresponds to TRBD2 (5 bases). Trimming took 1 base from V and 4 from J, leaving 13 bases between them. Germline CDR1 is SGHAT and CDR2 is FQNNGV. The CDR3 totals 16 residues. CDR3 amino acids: CASSLVEGRATGELFF. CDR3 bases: TGTGCCAGCAGCTTAGTTGAAGGGCGGGCCACCGGGGAGCTGTTTTTT.

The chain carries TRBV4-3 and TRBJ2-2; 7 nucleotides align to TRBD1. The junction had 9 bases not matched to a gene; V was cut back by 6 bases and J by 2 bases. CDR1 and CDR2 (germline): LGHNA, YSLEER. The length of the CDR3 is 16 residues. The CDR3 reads CASRDRDRFNTGELFF. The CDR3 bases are TGCGCCAGCAGGGATCGGGACAGATTTAACACCGGGGAGCTGTTTTTT.

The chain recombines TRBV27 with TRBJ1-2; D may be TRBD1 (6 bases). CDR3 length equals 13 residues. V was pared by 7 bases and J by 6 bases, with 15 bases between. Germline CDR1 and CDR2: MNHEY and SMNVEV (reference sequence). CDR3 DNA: TGTGCCAGCACCGTAACACAGGGTCATGGCTACACCTTC. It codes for CASTVTQGHGYTF.

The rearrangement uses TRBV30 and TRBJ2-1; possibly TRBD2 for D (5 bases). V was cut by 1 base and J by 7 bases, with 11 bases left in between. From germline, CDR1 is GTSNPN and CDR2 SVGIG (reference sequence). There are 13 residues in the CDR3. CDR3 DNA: TGTGCCTGGAGTGGCGGTCCGGGGAATGAGCAGTTCTTC. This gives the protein CAWSGGPGNEQFF.

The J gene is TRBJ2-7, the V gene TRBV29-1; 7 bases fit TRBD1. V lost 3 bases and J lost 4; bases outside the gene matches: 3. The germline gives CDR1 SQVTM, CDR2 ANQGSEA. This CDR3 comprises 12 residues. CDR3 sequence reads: CSVETGQYEQYF. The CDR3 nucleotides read TGCAGCGTTGAGACAGGGCAATACGAGCAGTACTTC.

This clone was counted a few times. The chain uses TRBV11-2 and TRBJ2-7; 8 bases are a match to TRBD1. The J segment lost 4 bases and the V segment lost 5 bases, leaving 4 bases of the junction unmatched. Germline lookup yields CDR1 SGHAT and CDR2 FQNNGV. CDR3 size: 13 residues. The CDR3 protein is CASSVGQGYEQYF. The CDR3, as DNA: TGTGCCAGCAGCGTCGGACAGGGATACGAGCAGTACTTC.

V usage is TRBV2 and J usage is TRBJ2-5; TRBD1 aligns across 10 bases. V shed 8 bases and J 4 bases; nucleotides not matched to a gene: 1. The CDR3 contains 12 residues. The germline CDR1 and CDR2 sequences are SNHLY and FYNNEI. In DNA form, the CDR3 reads TGTGCCAGCGACAGGGGGCGAGAGACCCAGTACTTC. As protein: CASDRGRETQYF.

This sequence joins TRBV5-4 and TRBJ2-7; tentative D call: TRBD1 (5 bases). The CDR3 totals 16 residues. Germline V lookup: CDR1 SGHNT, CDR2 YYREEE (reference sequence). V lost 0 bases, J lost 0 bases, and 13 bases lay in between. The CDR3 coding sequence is TGTGCCAGCAGCTTGGACCCGAGACAGAGCTCCTACGAGCAGTACTTC. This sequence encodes CASSLDPRQSSYEQYF.

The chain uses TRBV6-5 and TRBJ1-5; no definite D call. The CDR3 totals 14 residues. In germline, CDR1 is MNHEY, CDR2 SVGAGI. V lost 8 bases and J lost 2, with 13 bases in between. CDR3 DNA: TGTGCCAGCGGGTACGGGGAGGGCAATCAGCCCCAGCATTTT. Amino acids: CASGYGEGNQPQHF.

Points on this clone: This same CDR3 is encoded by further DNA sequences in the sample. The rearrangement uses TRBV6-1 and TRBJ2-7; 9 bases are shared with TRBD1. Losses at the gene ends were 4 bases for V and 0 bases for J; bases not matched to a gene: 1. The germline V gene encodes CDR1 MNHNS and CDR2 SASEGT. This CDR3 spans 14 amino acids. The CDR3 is CASSGTGASYEQYF. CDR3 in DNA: TGTGCCAGCAGTGGGACAGGGGCCTCCTACGAGCAGTACTTC.

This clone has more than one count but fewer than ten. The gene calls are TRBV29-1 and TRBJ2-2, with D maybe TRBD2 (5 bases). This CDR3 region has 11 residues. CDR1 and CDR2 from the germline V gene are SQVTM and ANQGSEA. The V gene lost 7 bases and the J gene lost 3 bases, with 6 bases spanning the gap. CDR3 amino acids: CSASYTGELFF. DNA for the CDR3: TGCAGCGCTAGCTACACCGGGGAGCTGTTTTTT.

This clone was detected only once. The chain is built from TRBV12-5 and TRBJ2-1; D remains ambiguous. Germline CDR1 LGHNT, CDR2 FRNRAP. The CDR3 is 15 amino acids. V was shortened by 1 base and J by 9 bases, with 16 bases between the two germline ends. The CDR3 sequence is CASGLGDLYGGEQFF. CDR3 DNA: TGTGCTAGTGGTTTGGGGGATCTTTACGGCGGTGAGCAGTTCTTC.

The CDR3 sequence: CASSTGQAMMINYGYTF. The CDR3 nucleotides read TGTGCCAGCAGCACCGGACAGGCCATGATGATAAACTATGGCTACACCTTC. V is TRBV5-4 and J is TRBJ1-2, with TRBD1 matching over 7 bases. Germline V gene sequence: CDR1 SGHNT, CDR2 YYREEE (reference sequence). This CDR3 contains 17 residues. V shed 4 bases, J shed 2 bases, and the junction held 14 bases outside the gene matches.